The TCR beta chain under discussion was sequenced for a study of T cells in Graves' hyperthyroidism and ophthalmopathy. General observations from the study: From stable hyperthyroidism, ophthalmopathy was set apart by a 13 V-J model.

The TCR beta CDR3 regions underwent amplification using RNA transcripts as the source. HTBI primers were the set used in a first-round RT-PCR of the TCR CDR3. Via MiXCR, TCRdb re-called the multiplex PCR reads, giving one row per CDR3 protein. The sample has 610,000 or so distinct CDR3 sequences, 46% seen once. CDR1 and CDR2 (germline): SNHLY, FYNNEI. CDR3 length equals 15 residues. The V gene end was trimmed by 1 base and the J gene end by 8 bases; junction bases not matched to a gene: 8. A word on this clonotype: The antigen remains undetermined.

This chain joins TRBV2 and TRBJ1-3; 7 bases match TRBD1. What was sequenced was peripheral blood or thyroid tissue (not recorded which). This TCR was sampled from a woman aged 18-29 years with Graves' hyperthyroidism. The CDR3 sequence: CASSEGTGDGYTIYF. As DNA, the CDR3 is TGTGCCAGCAGTGAAGGTACAGGGGATGGCTACACCATATATTTT.